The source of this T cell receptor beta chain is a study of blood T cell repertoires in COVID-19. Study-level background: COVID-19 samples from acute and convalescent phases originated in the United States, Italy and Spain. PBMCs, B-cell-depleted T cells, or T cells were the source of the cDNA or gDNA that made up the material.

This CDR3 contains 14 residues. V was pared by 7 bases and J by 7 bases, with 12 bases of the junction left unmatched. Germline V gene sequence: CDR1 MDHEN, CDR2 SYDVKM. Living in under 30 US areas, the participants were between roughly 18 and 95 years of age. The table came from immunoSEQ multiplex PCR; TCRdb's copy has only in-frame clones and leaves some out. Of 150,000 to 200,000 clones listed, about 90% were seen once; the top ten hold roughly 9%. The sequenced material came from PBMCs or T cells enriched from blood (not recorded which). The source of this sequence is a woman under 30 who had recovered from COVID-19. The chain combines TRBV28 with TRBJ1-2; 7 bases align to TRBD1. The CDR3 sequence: CASNQRGGVGGYTF. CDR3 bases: TGTGCCAGCAACCAAAGAGGGGGCGTGGGTGGCTACACCTTC.